Detailed here is one T cell receptor (beta chain). Antigen: not known. Investigators made cDNA in eight separate reactions per sample. Nested PCRs (roughly 15 and 9 cycles, two total) were applied to TCRalpha and TCRbeta cDNA. TCRdb reprocessed the 5' RACE reads, keeping one entry per CDR3 protein, no DNA. This sample's table reports around 410,000 distinct CDR3 sequences. This sample is part of a study of monozygotic twins with inflammatory bowel disease. General study points: Compared with healthy twins, IBD patients shared fewer clonotypes with others, especially with disease activity. In patient repertoires, differing immunosuppressive treatments may have added some variability.

Input material: blood. The origin of this receptor is a human donor with ulcerative colitis or Crohn's disease, or a healthy co-twin of an affected twin (not recorded which).

The CDR3 reads CSASRGSGNTIYF. The chain uses TRBV20-1 and TRBJ1-3; checking the TCRdb D call of TRBD1 is not possible without DNA. The CDR3 runs to 13 residues. CDR1 DFQATT and CDR2 SNEGSKA come from the germline V gene (reference sequence).